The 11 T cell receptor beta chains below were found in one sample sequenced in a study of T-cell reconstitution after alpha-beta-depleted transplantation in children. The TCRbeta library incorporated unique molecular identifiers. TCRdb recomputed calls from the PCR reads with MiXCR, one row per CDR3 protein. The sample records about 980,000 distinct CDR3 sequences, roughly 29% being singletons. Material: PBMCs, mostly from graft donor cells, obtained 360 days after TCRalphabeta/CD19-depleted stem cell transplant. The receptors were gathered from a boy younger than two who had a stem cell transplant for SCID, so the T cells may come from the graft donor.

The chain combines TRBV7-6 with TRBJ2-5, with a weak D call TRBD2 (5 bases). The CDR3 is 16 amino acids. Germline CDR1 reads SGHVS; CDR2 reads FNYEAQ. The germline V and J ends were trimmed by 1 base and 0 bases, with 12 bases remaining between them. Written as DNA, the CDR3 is TGTGCCAGCAGCTTAGGGACTCCGCTGTACCAAGAGACCCAGTACTTC. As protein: CASSLGTPLYQETQYF.

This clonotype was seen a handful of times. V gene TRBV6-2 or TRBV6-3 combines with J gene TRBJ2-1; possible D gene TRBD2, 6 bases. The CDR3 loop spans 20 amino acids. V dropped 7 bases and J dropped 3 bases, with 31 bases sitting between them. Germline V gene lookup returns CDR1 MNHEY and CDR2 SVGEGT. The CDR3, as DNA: TGTGCCAGCACAGGGACCGCCTACAAACCCGGGACTCCGTACTACAATGAGCAGTTCTTC. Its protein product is CASTGTAYKPGTPYYNEQFF.

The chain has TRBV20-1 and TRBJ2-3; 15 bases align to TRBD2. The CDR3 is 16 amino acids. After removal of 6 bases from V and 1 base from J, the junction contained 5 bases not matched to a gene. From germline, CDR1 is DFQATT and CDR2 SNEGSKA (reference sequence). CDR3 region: CSAPGLAGGRTDTQYF. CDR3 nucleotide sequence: TGCAGTGCCCCGGGACTAGCGGGGGGCCGCACAGATACGCAGTATTTT.

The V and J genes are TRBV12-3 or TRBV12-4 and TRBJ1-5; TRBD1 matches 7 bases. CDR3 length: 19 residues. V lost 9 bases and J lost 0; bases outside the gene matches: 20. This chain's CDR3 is CARALGPRQGWDSNQPQHF. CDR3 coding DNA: TGTGCCAGGGCCCTGGGGCCGAGACAGGGATGGGATAGCAATCAGCCCCAGCATTTT.

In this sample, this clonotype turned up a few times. The CDR3 DNA is TGTGCCAGCAGTTTAGAGAATCGGAATTCACCCCTCCACTTT. Its protein is CASSLENRNSPLHF. The chain carries TRBV12-3 or TRBV12-4 and TRBJ1-6; D is unresolved. The CDR3 covers 14 residues. Between the trimmed V and J ends, which lost 1 base and 7 bases, there was a span of 8 bases.

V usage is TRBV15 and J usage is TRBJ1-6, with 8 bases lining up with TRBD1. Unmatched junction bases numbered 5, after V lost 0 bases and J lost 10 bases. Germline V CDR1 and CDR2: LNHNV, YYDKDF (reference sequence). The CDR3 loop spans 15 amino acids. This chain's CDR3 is CATSRDQDRASPLHF. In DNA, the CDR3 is TGTGCCACCAGCAGAGATCAGGACAGGGCATCACCCCTCCACTTT.

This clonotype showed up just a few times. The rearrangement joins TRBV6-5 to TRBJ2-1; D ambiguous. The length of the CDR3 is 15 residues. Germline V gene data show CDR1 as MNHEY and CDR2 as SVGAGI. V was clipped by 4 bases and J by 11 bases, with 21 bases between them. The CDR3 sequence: CASSLSPFELGKQFF. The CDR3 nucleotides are TGTGCCAGCAGTTTATCACCCTTCGAGTTAGGGAAGCAGTTCTTC.

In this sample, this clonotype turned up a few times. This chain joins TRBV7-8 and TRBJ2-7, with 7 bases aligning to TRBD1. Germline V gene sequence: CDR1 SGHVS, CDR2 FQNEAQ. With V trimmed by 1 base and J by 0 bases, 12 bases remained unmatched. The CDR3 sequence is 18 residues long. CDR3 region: CASSLDLLGGKSSYEQYF. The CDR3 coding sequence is TGTGCCAGCAGCTTAGACCTATTAGGGGGCAAGTCCTCCTACGAGCAGTACTTC. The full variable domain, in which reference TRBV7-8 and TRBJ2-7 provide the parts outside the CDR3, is GAGVSQSPRYKVAKRGQDVALRCDPISGHVSLFWYQQALGQGPEFLTYFQNEAQLDKSGLPSDRFFAERPEGSVSTLKIQRTQQEDSAVYLCASSLDLLGGKSSYEQYFGPGTRLTVT.

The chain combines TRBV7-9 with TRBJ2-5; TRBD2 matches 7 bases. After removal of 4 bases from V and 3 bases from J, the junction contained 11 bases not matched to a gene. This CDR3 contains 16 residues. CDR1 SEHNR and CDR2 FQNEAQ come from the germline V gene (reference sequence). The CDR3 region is CASSSPSDGTKETQYF. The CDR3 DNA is TGTGCCAGCAGCTCCCCTAGCGATGGGACTAAAGAGACCCAGTACTTC.

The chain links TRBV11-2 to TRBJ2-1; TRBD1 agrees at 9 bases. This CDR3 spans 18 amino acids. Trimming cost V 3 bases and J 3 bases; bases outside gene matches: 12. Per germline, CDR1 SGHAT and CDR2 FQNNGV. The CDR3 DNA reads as TGTGCCAGCAGCTTTAGGATGCCGGGACAGGGCCTCTACAATGAGCAGTTCTTC. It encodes CASSFRMPGQGLYNEQFF.

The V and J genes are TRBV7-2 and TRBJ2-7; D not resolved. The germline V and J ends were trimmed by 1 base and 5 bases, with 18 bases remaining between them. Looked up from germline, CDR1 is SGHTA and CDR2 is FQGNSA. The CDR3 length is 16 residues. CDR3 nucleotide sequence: TGTGCCAGCAGCTTAGGGGCGGCGACCCGGGCGAACGAGCAGTACTTC. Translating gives CASSLGAATRANEQYF.